These 3 T cell receptor beta chains originate from one sample sequenced in a study of blood T cells in healthy people across ages. With a J-beta primer mix and a sample-barcoded 5' primer, a second PCR ran roughly 6 to 12 cycles. Each CDR3 protein is one row after TCRdb ran MiXCR on the 5' RACE reads. The top ten clones hold under 10% of a sample with 760,000 or so distinct CDR3 sequences, approximately 25% of them seen once. Separately, the same data were catalogued under a study of T cells of mothers and their children.

The specimen sequenced was blood. Source of these receptors: a boy younger than 18 in good health.

The sample holds a few counts of this clonotype. The V and J genes are TRBV7-9 and TRBJ2-7, with D uncertain. The length of the CDR3 is 13 residues. Trimming cost V 5 bases and J 1 base, with 9 bases left between them. Germline CDR1 is SEHNR and CDR2 is FQNEAQ (reference sequence). CDR3 residues: CASSSPASYEQYF. CDR3 bases: TGTGCCAGCAGCAGCCCCGCTTCCTACGAGCAGTACTTC. The whole variable domain, filled in from reference TRBV7-9 and TRBJ2-7, reads DTGVSQNPRHKITKRGQNVTFRCDPISEHNRLYWYRQTLGQGPEFLTYFQNEAQLEKSRLLSDRFSAERPKGSFSTLEIQRTEQGDSAMYLCASSSPASYEQYFGPGTRLTVT.

The chain is built from TRBV3-1 and TRBJ2-4; D may be TRBD2 (5 bases). V was clipped by 6 bases and J by 2 bases, with 14 bases between them. The CDR3 loop spans 15 amino acids. Germline CDR1 reads LGHDT; CDR2 reads YNNKEL (reference sequence). In DNA form, the CDR3 reads TGTGCCAGCAGTCCGAGCGGTTTATCCAAAAACATTCAGTACTTC. Its protein product is CASSPSGLSKNIQYF.

The chain links TRBV5-1 to TRBJ2-1; possibly TRBD2 for D (5 bases). The CDR3 covers 14 residues. Germline CDR1 SGHRS, CDR2 YFSETQ. V lost 3 bases, J lost 5 bases, and 12 bases lay in between. For the CDR3, the DNA is TGCGCCAGCAGCTCGGCGGACTTGAACAATGAGCAGTTCTTC. It translates to CASSSADLNNEQFF.